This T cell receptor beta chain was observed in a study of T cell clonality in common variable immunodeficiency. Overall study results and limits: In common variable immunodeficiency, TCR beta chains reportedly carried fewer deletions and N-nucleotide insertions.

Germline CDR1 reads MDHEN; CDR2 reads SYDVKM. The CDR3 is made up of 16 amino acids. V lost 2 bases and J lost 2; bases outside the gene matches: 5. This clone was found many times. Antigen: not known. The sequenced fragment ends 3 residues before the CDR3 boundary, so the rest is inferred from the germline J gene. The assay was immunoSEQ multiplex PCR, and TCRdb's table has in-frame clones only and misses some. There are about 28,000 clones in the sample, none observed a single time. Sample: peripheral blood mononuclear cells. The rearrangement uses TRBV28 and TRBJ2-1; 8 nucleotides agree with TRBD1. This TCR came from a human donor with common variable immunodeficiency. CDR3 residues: CASSLQGTGTYNEQFF. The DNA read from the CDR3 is TGTGCCAGCAGTTTACAGGGGACAGGTACCTACAATGAG.